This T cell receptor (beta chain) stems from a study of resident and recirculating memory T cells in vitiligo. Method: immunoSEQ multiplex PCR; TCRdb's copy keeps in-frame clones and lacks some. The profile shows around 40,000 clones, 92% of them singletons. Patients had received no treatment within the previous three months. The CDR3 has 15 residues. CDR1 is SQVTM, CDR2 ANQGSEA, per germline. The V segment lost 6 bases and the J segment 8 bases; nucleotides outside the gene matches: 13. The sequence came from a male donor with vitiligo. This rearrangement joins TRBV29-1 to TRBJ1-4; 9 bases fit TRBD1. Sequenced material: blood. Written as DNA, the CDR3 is TGCAGCGTCGCTGGAACCACAGGGGGCTTAGAAAAACTGTTTTTT. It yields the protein CSVAGTTGGLEKLFF. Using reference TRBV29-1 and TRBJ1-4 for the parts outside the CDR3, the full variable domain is SAVISQKPSRDICQRGTSLTIQCQVDSQVTMMFWYRQQPGQSLTLIATANQGSEATYESGFVIDKFPISRPNLTFSTLTVSNMSPEDSSIYLCSVAGTTGGLEKLFFGSGTQLSVL.